The 19 T cell receptor beta chains below all came from one sample that was sequenced in a study of cytotoxic CD8 clonotypes in ibrutinib-treated CLL. The protocol was immunoSEQ multiplex PCR, while the TCRdb copy is restricted to in-frame clones and leaves out a portion. Of approximately 48,000 clones in the sample, around 53% are singletons; the top ten hold roughly 33%. The starting material was PBMCs, obtained after 12 months of ibrutinib treatment. These receptors were taken from a human donor with chronic lymphocytic leukemia.

The chain combines TRBV7-3 with TRBJ2-2, with D possibly TRBD1 on 6 matching bases. Trimming removed 1 base at V and 1 base at J, with 7 bases between. Looked up from germline, CDR1 is SGHTA and CDR2 is FQGTGA. The CDR3 has 15 amino acids. DNA for the CDR3: TGTGCCAGCAGCTTAAACAGGGTGAACACCGGGGAGCTGTTTTTT. This translates into CASSLNRVNTGELFF.

This clone was counted a few times. This chain uses TRBV9 with TRBJ2-1, with 12 nucleotides matching TRBD1. Germline V gene sequence: CDR1 SGDLS, CDR2 YYNGEE. The CDR3 consists of 16 residues. V lost 3 bases to trimming and J lost 8 bases; unmatched junction nucleotides: 9. CDR3 DNA: TGTGCCAGCAGCGAAAGCCGGGACAGGGGGCCCGATGAGCAGTTCTTC. Its protein product is CASSESRDRGPDEQFF.

This clone was seen repeatedly, ten times or more. The V and J genes are TRBV21-1 and TRBJ1-5. TRBV21-1 is assigned pseudogene status. The CDR3 runs 17 residues. CDR3 amino acids: CASSGRWGVNSNQPQHF. CDR3 nucleotide sequence: TGTGCCAGCAGCGGTCGATGGGGGGTAAATAGCAATCAGCCCCAGCATTTT.

This clone turned up a few times. The J gene is TRBJ2-7, the V gene TRBV5-1, with TRBD1 identical over 7 bases. With V trimmed by 4 bases and J by 0 bases, 10 bases remained unmatched. This CDR3 contains 16 residues. Germline V lookup: CDR1 SGHRS, CDR2 YFSETQ. The CDR3 DNA reads as TGCGCCAGCAGCCCCCGGGCAGGGGACAGCTCCTACGAGCAGTACTTC. As protein: CASSPRAGDSSYEQYF.

This clone has only a few counts. The chain has TRBV6-6 and TRBJ2-5; D ambiguous. CDR3 size: 15 residues. Trimming stripped 6 bases from V and 2 bases from J, with 16 bases between. Germline CDR1 and CDR2: MNHNY and SVGAGI (reference sequence). The CDR3 sequence is CASRAQEVIQETQYF. The CDR3 bases are TGTGCCAGCAGGGCTCAAGAGGTAATACAAGAGACCCAGTACTTC.

The genes are TRBV18 and TRBJ1-2; no clear D gene. Per germline, CDR1 KGHSH and CDR2 LQKENI. Trimming shortened V by 3 bases and J by 8 bases, and 19 bases separated the two germline ends. The CDR3 is 15 residues long. In DNA, the CDR3 is TGTGCCAGCTCACCCTCAGCGGAAGGGATTGGGGGCTACACCTTC. Translating it yields CASSPSAEGIGGYTF.

This chain connects TRBV2 to TRBJ2-5; unclear D gene. CDR3 length: 12 residues. V lost 6 bases and J 4 bases, leaving 9 bases between the germline ends. Germline V gives CDR1 SNHLY, CDR2 FYNNEI. CDR3 coding DNA: TGTGCCAGCAGCCCGTATAGAGAGACCCAGTACTTC. This translates into CASSPYRETQYF.

This rearrangement joins TRBV7-9 to TRBJ2-3, with 10 bases fitting TRBD2. CDR3 size: 16 residues. V dropped 5 bases and J dropped 2; count of bases not matched to a gene: 7. The V gene's germline CDR1 is SEHNR and CDR2 FQNEAQ (reference sequence). The CDR3 sequence: CASSARTSGFTDTQYF. The CDR3 DNA is TGTGCCAGCAGCGCCCGGACTAGCGGTTTCACAGATACGCAGTATTTT.

This rearrangement joins TRBV4-2 to TRBJ1-2; 8 nucleotides agree with TRBD1. V trimming: 4 bases; J trimming: 1 base; junction bases outside the gene matches: 2. The CDR3 has 14 residues. Germline assignment: CDR1 LGHNA and CDR2 YNFKEQ. This CDR3 is CASSRGQDNYGYTF. CDR3 DNA: TGTGCCAGCAGCCGGGGACAGGATAACTATGGCTACACCTTC.

There are a few counts of this clone. This chain uses TRBV19 with TRBJ2-5; D is ambiguous. V shed 3 bases and J shed 4 bases, with 9 bases lying between them. Germline V CDR1 and CDR2: LNHDA, SQIVND (reference sequence). The CDR3 is 13 amino acids. CDR3 sequence reads: CASSISRRETQYF. The DNA of the CDR3 is TGTGCCAGTAGTATTTCTAGGCGAGAGACCCAGTACTTC.

The chain uses TRBV4-2 and TRBJ2-5; possibly TRBD1 or TRBD2 for D (5 bases each). The CDR3 totals 14 residues. V was pared by 4 bases and J by 5 bases, with 14 bases between. Germline-derived CDR1 and CDR2 are LGHNA and YNFKEQ. CDR3 DNA sequence: TGTGCCAGCAGCCGAATAGAGGGGACGGAGACCCAGTACTTC. It is translated as CASSRIEGTETQYF.

The chain employs TRBV6-6 and TRBJ2-7; TRBD1 agrees at 9 bases. Trimming at V came to 2 bases and at J to 3 bases, leaving 2 bases not matched to a gene. The CDR3 is made up of 14 amino acids. Germline V gene data show CDR1 as MNHNY and CDR2 as SVGAGI (reference sequence). The CDR3 DNA is TGTGCCAGCAGTTACGGACAGGGGCGCTACGAGCAGTACTTC. Its protein is CASSYGQGRYEQYF.

The chain recombines TRBV5-1 with TRBJ1-5; possible D gene TRBD1, 6 bases. Germline loops: CDR1 SGHRS, CDR2 YFSETQ. This CDR3 contains 14 residues. V lost 5 bases to trimming and J lost 0 bases, with 9 bases between them. The CDR3 protein is CASSTGYSNQPQHF. The DNA for the CDR3 is TGCGCCAGCAGTACAGGGTATAGCAATCAGCCCCAGCATTTT.

The rearrangement uses TRBV5-5 and TRBJ1-1; D is perhaps TRBD1 (6 bases). The ends were cut back, 5 bases at V and 0 bases at J, with 14 bases in the middle. This CDR3 spans 15 amino acids. The germline V gene has CDR1 SGHKS and CDR2 YYEKEE (reference sequence). This CDR3 is CASRHTGTLNTEAFF. CDR3 bases: TGTGCCAGCAGACACACCGGGACATTGAACACTGAAGCTTTCTTT.

This clone has only one observation. The chain uses TRBV21-1 and TRBJ2-1; the tabulated D call, TRBD1, remains unverified against the DNA. TRBV21-1 corresponds to a pseudogene. The CDR3 runs 18 residues. The CDR3 loop is CASRKGQGREASYNEQFF. The CDR3 DNA is TGTGCCAGTCGGAAGGGACAGGGGCGGGAAGCTTCCTACAATGAGCAGTTCTTC.

The chain uses TRBV29-1 and TRBJ2-2; 12 nucleotides align to TRBD2. This CDR3 spans 17 amino acids. CDR1 is SQVTM and CDR2 is ANQGSEA in the germline V gene. J was trimmed by 0 bases and V by 1 base; bases with no gene match: 3. Here the CDR3 DNA reads TGCAGCGTTGAAGGACTAGCGGGAGTTTCGAACACCGGGGAGCTGTTTTTT. It encodes CSVEGLAGVSNTGELFF.

The genes are TRBV11-2 and TRBJ1-1; weak D call: TRBD1 (5 bases). This CDR3 contains 13 residues. Germline CDR1 reads SGHAT; CDR2 reads FQNNGV. Trimming cost V 5 bases and J 1 base, with 8 bases left between them. Here the CDR3 reads CASSPRENTEAFF. CDR3 nucleotide sequence: TGTGCCAGCAGCCCCAGGGAGAACACTGAAGCTTTCTTT.

This clone was found once. The rearrangement links TRBV11-2 to TRBJ2-3, with D possibly matching TRBD1 (5 bases). CDR3 length: 16 amino acids. Trimming took off 0 bases at V and 2 bases at J, with 12 bases between the two ends. CDR1 is SGHAT and CDR2 is FQNNGV in the germline V gene. The CDR3 loop is CASSLDGAAHTDTQYF. The DNA for the CDR3 is TGTGCCAGCAGCTTAGATGGGGCGGCTCACACAGATACGCAGTATTTT.

The sample holds a few counts of this clone. The CDR3 DNA follows: TGTGCCAGCAGTTTATCATGGCAGATGTTAGACGGCTACACCTTC. Amino acid sequence: CASSLSWQMLDGYTF. V gene TRBV27 combines with J gene TRBJ1-2; D is uncertain. Between the trimmed V and J ends, which lost 0 bases and 8 bases, there was a span of 16 bases. Per germline, CDR1 MNHEY and CDR2 SMNVEV (reference sequence). This CDR3 has 15 amino acids.